This T cell receptor beta chain was found in a study of blood T cell repertoires in COVID-19. Study in general: Sites across the United States, Italy and Spain contributed samples from acute and convalescent COVID-19. Sources were T cells, B-cell-depleted T cells, or PBMCs; the material itself was cDNA or gDNA.

This clone has just a few counts. Per the study methods: Using reference gene primer amplification, nucleated cell counts were estimated. Sequencing used immunoSEQ multiplex PCR; TCRdb keeps in-frame clones, though not all of them. Clonal size and the V and J genes are those of that table, whereas D and trimming came from the DNA. The sample includes 30,000 to 45,000 clones, around 85% of them seen just once. The sample was peripheral blood. This clonotype originated in a human donor in a cohort sampled during active COVID-19.

CDR3 protein: CASSLRDRVDEQYF. The CDR3 region has the DNA TGTGCCAGCAGCTTAAGGGACAGGGTGGACGAGCAGTACTTC. This chain connects TRBV7-2 to TRBJ2-7; TRBD1 matches at 9 bases. Looked up from germline, CDR1 is SGHTA and CDR2 is FQGNSA. The CDR3 extends over 14 amino acids. The ends lost 2 bases at V and 5 bases at J; junction bases unmatched: 4.